This T cell receptor (beta chain) was sequenced in a study of blood T cell repertoires in COVID-19. Measured with immunoSEQ multiplex PCR; TCRdb has only the in-frame clones, and not every one. The sample lists roughly 43,000 clones, approximately 90% occurring once. The germline gives CDR1 MDHEN, CDR2 SYDVKM. V was pared by 7 bases and J by 9 bases, with 23 bases of the junction left unmatched. The CDR3 loop spans 18 amino acids. The rearrangement joins TRBV28 to TRBJ2-1; 8 bases line up with TRBD2. The receptor was derived from a human donor in a cohort sampled during active COVID-19. The sample taken for sequencing was peripheral blood. The CDR3 region is CASIPTGRTSQELGEQFF. CDR3 nucleotide sequence: TGTGCCAGCATTCCGACCGGAAGGACTAGCCAGGAGTTGGGTGAGCAGTTCTTC.